These 9 T cell receptor beta chains share one sample of origin, sequenced in a study of T cells of healthy individuals (dated by TCRdb to 2017 to 2018). The method behind the library was 5' RACE. TCRdb records Illumina MiSeq as the sequencer. The public reads were run again by TCRdb, first through fastp at Q25 and then through MiXCR, and only productive beta chains were kept. When rows share a CDR3 protein, they turn into one entry using the most common DNA and genes. This sample comprises nearly 100,000 distinct CDR3 sequences, about 16% of them detected only once. The top ten clones comprise approximately 5.7% of the sample. The receptors shown here come from a human donor in good health.

This clonotype was counted a few times. This rearrangement joins TRBV7-2 to TRBJ2-3, with D perhaps matching TRBD2 (5 bases). Per the germline V gene, CDR1 is SGHTA and CDR2 is FQGNSA. Trimming took 5 bases from V and 0 from J, leaving 15 bases between them. The CDR3 is 16 residues long. The CDR3 nucleotides are TGTGCCAGCAGCCCCCGGACTCTCGTAAGCACAGATACGCAGTATTTT. This codes for CASSPRTLVSTDTQYF.

This clonotype was recorded a few times. The J gene is TRBJ1-1, the V gene TRBV7-9; 7 bases fit TRBD1. V was pared by 0 bases and J by 8 bases, with 3 bases of the junction left unmatched. In germline, CDR1 is SEHNR, CDR2 FQNEAQ (reference sequence). The CDR3 totals 13 residues. CDR3 DNA: TGTGCCAGCAGCTTAGCGGGACAGATAGAAGCTTTCTTT. Its translation: CASSLAGQIEAFF.

This clonotype occurred a few times. The chain is built from TRBV7-3 and TRBJ2-5; TRBD2 might be the D (6 bases). V dropped 5 bases and J dropped 1 base, with 11 bases sitting between them. Germline-derived CDR1 and CDR2 are SGHTA and FQGTGA. The CDR3 consists of 14 residues. The CDR3 sequence: CASSPGGPQETQYF. As DNA, the CDR3 is TGTGCCAGCAGCCCCGGGGGACCCCAAGAGACCCAGTACTTC.

The V call is TRBV19, the J call TRBJ1-1, with TRBD1 matching over 7 bases. The V and J ends lost 10 bases and 3 bases, in that order; junction bases with no gene match: 14. CDR3 length equals 15 residues. Germline CDR1 LNHDA, CDR2 SQIVND (reference sequence). CDR3 amino acids: CATQQGRVGDTEAFF. CDR3 sequence (DNA): TGTGCCACCCAACAGGGGCGAGTGGGTGACACTGAAGCTTTCTTT.

Ten or more counts support this clonotype. The CDR3 DNA reads TGTGCCTGGAGTGTAGGGACCACCCTGGCGAATGAGCAGTTCTTC. As protein: CAWSVGTTLANEQFF. This chain connects TRBV30 to TRBJ2-1; D could derive from TRBD1 or TRBD2 (5 bases each). The CDR3 runs 15 residues. V was trimmed by 0 bases and J by 7 bases, leaving 16 bases between them. The germline gives CDR1 GTSNPN, CDR2 SVGIG (reference sequence).

This clonotype was picked up many times. The chain uses TRBV20-1 and TRBJ2-7; 9 nucleotides align to TRBD2. Germline loops: CDR1 DFQATT, CDR2 SNEGSKA (reference sequence). The length of the CDR3 is 14 residues. V was pared by 6 bases and J by 1 base, with 7 bases of the junction left unmatched. The CDR3 here is CSADLAGESYEQYF. The DNA of the CDR3 is TGCAGTGCCGATTTAGCGGGAGAATCCTACGAGCAGTACTTC.

The chain links TRBV4-3 to TRBJ2-1, with TRBD2 matching over 11 bases. V trimming: 5 bases; J trimming: 0 bases; junction bases outside the gene matches: 6. CDR3 length equals 17 residues. The germline gives CDR1 LGHNA, CDR2 YSLEER. The chain's CDR3 is CASSISSGGSSYNEQFF. The DNA of the CDR3 is TGCGCCAGCAGCATCTCTAGCGGGGGGAGCTCCTACAATGAGCAGTTCTTC.

This clonotype was observed many times. The rearrangement joins TRBV4-2 to TRBJ2-6, with 7 bases fitting TRBD1. V shed 1 base, J shed 0 bases, and the junction held 15 bases outside the gene matches. The CDR3 loop spans 21 amino acids. Germline V gene data show CDR1 as LGHNA and CDR2 as YNFKEQ. CDR3 nucleotide sequence: TGTGCCAGCAGCCAAGTTTATAGTTTCGGGACAGTCGGCTCTGGGGCCAACGTCCTGACTTTC. Protein product: CASSQVYSFGTVGSGANVLTF.

The rearrangement joins TRBV7-9 to TRBJ2-2; 7 positions match TRBD1. CDR1 and CDR2 (germline): SEHNR, FQNEAQ (reference sequence). This CDR3 region has 16 residues. After removal of 6 bases from V and 4 bases from J, the junction contained 11 bases not matched to a gene. CDR3 amino acids: CASSPRDSLVTGELFF. CDR3 in DNA: TGTGCCAGCAGTCCCCGGGACAGTTTGGTCACCGGGGAGCTGTTTTTT.